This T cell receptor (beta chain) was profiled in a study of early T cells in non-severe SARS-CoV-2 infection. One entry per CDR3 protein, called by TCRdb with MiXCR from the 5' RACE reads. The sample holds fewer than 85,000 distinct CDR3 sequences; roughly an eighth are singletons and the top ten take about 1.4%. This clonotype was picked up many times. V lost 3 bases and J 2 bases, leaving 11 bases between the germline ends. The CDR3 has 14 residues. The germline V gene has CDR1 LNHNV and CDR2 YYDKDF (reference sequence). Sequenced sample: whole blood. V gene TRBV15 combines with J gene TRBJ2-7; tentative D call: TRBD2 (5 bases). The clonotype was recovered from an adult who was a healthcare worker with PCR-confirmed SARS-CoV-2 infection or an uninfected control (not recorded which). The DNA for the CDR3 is TGTGCCACCAGCAGTGGAGGAATCGCCTACGAGCAGTACTTC. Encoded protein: CATSSGGIAYEQYF. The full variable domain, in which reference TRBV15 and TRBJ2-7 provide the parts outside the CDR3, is DAMVIQNPRYQVTQFGKPVTLSCSQTLNHNVMYWYQQKSSQAPKLLFHYYDKDFNNEADTPDNFQSRRPNTSFCFLDIRSPGLGDTAMYLCATSSGGIAYEQYFGPGTRLTVT.